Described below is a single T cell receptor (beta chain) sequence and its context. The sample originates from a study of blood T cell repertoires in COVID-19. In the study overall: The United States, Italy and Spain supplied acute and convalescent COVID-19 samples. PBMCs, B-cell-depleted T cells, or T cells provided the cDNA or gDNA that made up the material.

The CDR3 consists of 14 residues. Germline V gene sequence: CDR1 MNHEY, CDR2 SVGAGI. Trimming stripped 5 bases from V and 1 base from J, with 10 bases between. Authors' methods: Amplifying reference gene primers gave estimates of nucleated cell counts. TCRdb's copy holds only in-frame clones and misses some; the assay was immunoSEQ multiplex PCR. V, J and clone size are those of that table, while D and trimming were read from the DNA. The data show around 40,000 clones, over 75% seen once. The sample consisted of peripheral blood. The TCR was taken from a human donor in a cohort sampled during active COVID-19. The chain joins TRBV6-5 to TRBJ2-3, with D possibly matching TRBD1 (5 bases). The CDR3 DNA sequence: TGTGCCAGCAGTCTAGGACACCGCACAGATACGCAGTATTTT. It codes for CASSLGHRTDTQYF.